This T cell receptor beta chain is drawn from a study of shared clonotypes between healthy human individuals. This CDR3 spans 13 amino acids. The V end lost 3 bases, the J end lost 5 bases, and 11 bases lay between the germline ends. Germline V gene lookup returns CDR1 SGDLS and CDR2 YYNGEE. About this clone itself: Its target is unknown.

Study-wide results and limits: In a few donors, 4.5% to 5.5% of naive CD4 clonotypes appeared in common.

The data were produced by immunoSEQ multiplex PCR, yet TCRdb's version contains in-frame clones alone and is incomplete. Of roughly 2 million clones in the sample, 85% to 95% are singletons; the top ten hold 0.13%. The sample comprised naive CD4+ T cells sorted from blood. Subset meaning: CD45RA+ positively selected. This TCR was sampled from a man between 18 and 35 years old in good health. V gene TRBV9 combines with J gene TRBJ2-5; maybe TRBD2 (5 bases). The CDR3 here is CASSERTGETQYF. The CDR3 DNA is TGTGCCAGCAGCGAGAGGACTGGGGAGACCCAGTACTTC. Combining the CDR3 with reference TRBV9 and TRBJ2-5 gives the whole variable domain DSGVTQTPKHLITATGQRVTLRCSPRSGDLSVYWYQQSLDQGLQFLIQYYNGEERAKGNILERFSAQQFPDLHSELNLSSLELGDSALYFCASSERTGETQYFGPGTRLLVL.